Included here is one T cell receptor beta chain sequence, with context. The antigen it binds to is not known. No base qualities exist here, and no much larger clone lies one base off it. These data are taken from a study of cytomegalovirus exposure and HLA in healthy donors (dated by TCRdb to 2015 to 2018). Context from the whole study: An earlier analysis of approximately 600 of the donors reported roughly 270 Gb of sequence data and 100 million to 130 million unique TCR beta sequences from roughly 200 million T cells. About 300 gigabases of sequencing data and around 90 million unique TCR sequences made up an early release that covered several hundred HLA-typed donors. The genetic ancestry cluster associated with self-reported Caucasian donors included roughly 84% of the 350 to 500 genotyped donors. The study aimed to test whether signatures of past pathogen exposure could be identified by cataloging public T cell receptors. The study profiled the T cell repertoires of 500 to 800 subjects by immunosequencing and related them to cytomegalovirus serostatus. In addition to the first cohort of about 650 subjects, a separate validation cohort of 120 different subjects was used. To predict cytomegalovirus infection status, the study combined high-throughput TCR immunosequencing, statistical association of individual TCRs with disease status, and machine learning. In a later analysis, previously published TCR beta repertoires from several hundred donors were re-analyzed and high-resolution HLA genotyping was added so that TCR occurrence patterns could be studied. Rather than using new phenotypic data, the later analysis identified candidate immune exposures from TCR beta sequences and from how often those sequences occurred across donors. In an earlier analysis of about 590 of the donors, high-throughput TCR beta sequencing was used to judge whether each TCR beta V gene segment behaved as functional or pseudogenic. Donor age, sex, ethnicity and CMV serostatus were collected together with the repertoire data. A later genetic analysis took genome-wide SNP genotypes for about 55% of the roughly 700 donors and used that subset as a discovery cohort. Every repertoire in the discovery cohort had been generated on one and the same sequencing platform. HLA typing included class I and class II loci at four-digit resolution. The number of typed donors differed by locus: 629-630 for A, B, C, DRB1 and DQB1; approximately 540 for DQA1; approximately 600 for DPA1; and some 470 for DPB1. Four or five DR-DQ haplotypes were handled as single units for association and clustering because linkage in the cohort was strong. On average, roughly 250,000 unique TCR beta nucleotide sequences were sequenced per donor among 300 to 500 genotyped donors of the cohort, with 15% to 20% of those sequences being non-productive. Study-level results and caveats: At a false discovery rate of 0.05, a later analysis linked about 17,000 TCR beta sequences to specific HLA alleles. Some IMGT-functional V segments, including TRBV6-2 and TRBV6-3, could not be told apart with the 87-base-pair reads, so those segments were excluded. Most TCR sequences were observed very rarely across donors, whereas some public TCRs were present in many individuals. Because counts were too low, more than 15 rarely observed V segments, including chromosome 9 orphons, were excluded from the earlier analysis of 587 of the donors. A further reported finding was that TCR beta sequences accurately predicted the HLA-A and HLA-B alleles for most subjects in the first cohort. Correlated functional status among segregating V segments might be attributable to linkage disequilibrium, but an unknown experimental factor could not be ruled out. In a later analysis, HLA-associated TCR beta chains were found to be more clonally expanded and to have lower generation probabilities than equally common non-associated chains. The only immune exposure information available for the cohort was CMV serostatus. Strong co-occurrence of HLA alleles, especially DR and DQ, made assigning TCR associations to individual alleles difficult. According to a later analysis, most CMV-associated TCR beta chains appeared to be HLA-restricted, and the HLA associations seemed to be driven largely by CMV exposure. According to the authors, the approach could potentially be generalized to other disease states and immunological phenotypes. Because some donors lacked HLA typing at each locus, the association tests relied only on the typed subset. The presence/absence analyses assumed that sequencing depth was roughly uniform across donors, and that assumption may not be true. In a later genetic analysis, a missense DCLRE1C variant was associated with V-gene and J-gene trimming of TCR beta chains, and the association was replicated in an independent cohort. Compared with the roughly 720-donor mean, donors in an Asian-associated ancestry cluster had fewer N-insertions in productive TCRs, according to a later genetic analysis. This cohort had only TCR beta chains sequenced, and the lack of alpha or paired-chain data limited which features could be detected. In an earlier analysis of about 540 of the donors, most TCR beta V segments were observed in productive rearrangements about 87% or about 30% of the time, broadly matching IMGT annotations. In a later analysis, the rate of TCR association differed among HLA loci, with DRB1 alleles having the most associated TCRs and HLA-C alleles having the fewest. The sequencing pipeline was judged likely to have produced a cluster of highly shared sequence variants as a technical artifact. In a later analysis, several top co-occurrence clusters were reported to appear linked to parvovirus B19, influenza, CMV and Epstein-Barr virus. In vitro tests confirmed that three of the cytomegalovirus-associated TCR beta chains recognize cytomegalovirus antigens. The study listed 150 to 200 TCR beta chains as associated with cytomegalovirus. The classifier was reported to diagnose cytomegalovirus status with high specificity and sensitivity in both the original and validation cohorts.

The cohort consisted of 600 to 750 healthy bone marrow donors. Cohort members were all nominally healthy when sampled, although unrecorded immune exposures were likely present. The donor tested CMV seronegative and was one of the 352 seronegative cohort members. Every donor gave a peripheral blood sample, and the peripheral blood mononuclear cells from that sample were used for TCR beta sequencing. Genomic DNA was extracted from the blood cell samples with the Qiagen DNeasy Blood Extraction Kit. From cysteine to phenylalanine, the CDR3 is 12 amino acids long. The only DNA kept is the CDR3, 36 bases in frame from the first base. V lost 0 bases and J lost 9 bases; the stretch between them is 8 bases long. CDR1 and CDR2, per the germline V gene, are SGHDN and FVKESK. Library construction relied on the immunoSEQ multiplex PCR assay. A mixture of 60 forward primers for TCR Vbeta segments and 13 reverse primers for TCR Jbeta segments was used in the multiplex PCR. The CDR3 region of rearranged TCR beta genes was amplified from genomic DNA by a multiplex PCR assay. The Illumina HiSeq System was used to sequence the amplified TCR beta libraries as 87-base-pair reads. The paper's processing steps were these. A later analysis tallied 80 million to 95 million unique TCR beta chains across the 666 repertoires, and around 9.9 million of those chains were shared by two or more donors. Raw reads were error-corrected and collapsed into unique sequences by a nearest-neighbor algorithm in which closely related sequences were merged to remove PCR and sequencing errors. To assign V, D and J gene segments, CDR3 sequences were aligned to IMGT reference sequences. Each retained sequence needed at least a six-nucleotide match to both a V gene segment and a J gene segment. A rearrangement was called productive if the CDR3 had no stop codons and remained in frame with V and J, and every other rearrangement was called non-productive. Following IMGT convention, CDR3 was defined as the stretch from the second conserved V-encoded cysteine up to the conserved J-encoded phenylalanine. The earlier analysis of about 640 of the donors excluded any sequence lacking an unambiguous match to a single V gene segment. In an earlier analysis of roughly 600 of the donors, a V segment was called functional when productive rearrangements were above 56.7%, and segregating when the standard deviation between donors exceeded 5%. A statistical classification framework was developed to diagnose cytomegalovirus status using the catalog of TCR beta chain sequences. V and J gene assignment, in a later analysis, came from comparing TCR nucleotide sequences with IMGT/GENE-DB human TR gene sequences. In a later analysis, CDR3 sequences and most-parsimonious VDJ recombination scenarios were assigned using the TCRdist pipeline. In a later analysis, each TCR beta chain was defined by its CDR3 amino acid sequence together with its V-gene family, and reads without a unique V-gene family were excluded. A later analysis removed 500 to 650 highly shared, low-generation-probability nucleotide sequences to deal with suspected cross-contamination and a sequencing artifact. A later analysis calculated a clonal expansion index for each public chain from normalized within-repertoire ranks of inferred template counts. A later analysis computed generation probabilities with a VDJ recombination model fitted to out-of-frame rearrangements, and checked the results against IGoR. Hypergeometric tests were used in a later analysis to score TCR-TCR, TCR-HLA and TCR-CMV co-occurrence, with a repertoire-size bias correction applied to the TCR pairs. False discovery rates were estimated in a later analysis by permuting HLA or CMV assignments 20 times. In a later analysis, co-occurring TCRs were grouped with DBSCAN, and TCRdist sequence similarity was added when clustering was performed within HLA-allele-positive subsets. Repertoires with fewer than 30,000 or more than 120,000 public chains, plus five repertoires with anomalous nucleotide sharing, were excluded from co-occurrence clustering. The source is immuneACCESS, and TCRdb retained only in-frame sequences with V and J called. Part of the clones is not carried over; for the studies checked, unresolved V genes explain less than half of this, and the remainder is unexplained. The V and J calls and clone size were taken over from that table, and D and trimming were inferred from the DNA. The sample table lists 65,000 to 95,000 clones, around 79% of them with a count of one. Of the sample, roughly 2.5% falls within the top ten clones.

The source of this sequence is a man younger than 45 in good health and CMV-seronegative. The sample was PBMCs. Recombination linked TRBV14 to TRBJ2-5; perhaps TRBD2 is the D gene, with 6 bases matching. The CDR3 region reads CASSQDWRAQYF. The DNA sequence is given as TGTGCCAGCAGCCAAGATTGGAGGGCCCAGTACTTC.